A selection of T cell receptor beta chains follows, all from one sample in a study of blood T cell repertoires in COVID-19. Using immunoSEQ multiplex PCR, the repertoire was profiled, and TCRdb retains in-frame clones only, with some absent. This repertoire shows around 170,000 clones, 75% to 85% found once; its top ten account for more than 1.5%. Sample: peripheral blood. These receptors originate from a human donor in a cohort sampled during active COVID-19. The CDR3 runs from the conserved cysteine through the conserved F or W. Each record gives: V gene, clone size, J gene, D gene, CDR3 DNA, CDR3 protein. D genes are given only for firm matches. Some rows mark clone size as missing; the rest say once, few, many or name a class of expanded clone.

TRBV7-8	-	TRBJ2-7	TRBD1	TGTGCCAGCAGCTTAACTCGCGACAGGGGGTACGAGCAGTACTTC	CASSLTRDRGYEQYF
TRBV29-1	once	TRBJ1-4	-	TGCAGCGTTGGGGGGCTAATTAATGAAAAACTGTTTTTT	CSVGGLINEKLFF
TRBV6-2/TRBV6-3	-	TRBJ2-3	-	TGTGCCAGCAGTCTCACAGATACGCAGTATTTT	CASSLTDTQYF
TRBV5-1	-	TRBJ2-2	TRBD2	TGCGCCAGCAGCTTGGTTGGACTAGAGACCGGGGAGCTGTTTTTT	CASSLVGLETGELFF
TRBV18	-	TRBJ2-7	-	TGTGCCAGCTCACCAGGGCAGCCATACGAGCAGTACTTC	CASSPGQPYEQYF
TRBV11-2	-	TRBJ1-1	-	TGTGCCAGCAGCTCTAGGGGGGGCATGGGCGAAGCTTTCTTT	CASSSRGGMGEAFF
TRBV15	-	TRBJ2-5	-	TGTGCCACCAGCAGAGATCCAGGGCCACAAGAGACCCAGTACTTC	CATSRDPGPQETQYF
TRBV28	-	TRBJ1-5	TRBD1	TGTGCCAGCAGATTTCCGGGACAGGGTGAACAGCCCCAGCATTTT	CASRFPGQGEQPQHF
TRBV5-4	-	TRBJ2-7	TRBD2	TGTGCCAGCAGCTTGCCTAGCGGGAGGTACGAGCAGTACTTC	CASSLPSGRYEQYF
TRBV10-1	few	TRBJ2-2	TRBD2	TGCGCCAGCTCTAGCGGGGGCACCGGGGCCGGGGAGCTGTTTTTT	CASSSGGTGAGELFF
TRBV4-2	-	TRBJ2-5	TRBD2	TGTGCCAGCAGCCAAGGGGCTAGCGGGGGGCAAGAGACCCAGTACTTC	CASSQGASGGQETQYF
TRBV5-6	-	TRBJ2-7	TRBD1	TGTGCCAGCAGCTTGGAGGGGACAGGACCGTACGAGCAGTACTTC	CASSLEGTGPYEQYF
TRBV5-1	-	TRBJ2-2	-	TGCGCCAGCAGCCCGGGACAGATAGCGGTAACGGGCGGGGAGCTGTTTTTT	CASSPGQIAVTGGELFF
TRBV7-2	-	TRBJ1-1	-	TGTGCCAGCAGCGGAAGGGACTGGAACACTGAAGCTTTCTTT	CASSGRDWNTEAFF
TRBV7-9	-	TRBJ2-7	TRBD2	TGTGCCAGCAGCTTTACCAGCGGGGCATCCTACGAGCAGTACTTC	CASSFTSGASYEQYF
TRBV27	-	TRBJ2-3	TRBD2	TGTGCCAGCAGCCCGACTAGCGGATACACAGATACGCAGTATTTT	CASSPTSGYTDTQYF